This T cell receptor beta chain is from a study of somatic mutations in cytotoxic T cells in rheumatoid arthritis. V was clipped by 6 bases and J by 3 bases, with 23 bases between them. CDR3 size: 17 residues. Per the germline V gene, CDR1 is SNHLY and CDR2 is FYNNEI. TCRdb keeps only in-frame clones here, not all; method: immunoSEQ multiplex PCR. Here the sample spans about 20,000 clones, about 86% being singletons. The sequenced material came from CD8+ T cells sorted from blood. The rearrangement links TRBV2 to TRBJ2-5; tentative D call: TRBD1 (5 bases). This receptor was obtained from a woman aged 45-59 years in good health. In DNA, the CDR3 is TGTGCCAGCAGCCCTACCTTTCTTGGAAGGGGAAAAGAGACCCAGTACTTC. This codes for CASSPTFLGRGKETQYF.